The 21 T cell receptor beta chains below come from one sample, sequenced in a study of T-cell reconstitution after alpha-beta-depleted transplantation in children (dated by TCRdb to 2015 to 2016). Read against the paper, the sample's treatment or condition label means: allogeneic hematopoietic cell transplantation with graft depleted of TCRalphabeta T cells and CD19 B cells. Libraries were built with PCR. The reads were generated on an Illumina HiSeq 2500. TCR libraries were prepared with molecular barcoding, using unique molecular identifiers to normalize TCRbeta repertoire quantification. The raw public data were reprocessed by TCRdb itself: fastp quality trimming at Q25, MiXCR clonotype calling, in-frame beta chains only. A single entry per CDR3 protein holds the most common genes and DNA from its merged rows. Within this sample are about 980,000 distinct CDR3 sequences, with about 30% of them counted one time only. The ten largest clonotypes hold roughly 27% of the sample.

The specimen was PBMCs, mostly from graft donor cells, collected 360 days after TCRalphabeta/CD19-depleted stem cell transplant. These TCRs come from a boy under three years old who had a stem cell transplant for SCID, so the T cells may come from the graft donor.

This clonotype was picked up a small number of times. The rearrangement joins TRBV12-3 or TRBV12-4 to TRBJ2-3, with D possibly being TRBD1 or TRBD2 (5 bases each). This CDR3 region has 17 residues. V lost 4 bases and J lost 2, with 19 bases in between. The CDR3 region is CASSSVQARGDTDTQYF. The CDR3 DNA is TGTGCCAGCAGTTCAGTCCAGGCACGAGGGGACACAGATACGCAGTATTTT.

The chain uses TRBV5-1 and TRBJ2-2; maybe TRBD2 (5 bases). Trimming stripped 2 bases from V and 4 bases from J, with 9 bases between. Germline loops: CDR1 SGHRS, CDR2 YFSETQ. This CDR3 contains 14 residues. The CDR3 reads CASSFEGSTGELFF. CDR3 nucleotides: TGCGCCAGCAGCTTCGAGGGCAGCACCGGGGAGCTGTTTTTT. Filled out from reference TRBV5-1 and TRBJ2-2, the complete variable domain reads KAGVTQTPRYLIKTRGQQVTLSCSPISGHRSVSWYQQTPGQGLQFLFEYFSETQRNKGNFPGRFSGRQFSNSRSEMNVSTLELGDSALYLCASSFEGSTGELFFGEGSRLTVL.

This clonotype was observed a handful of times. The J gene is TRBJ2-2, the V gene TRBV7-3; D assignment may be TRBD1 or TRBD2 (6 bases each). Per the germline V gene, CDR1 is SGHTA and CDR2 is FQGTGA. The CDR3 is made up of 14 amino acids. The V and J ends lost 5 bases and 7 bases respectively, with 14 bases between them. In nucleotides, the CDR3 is TGTGCCAGCAGCCCCCTGGAGGGGGTCGGGGAGCTGTTTTTT. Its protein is CASSPLEGVGELFF.

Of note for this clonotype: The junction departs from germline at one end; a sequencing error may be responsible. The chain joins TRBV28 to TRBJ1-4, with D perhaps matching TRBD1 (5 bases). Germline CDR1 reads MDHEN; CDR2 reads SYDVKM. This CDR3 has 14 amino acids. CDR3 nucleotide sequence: TGTGCCAGCAGTCTATGGCGGAGGGGCGAAAAACTGTTTTTT. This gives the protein CASSLWRRGEKLFF.

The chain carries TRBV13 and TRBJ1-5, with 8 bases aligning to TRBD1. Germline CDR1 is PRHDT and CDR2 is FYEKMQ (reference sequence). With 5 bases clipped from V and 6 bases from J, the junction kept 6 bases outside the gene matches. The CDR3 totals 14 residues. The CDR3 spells CASSTRDRSQPQHF. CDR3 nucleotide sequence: TGTGCCAGCAGCACTCGGGACAGGAGTCAGCCCCAGCATTTT. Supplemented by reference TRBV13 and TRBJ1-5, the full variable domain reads AAGVIQSPRHLIKEKRETATLKCYPIPRHDTVYWYQQGPGQDPQFLISFYEKMQSDKGSIPDRFSAQQFSDYHSELNMSSLELGDSALYFCASSTRDRSQPQHFGDGTRLSIL.

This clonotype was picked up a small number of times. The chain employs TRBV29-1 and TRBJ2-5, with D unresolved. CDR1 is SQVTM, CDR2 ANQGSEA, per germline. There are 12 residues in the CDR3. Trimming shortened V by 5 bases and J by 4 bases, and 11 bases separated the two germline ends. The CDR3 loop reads CSVREETETQYF. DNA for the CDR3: TGCAGCGTTAGGGAAGAAACAGAGACCCAGTACTTC.

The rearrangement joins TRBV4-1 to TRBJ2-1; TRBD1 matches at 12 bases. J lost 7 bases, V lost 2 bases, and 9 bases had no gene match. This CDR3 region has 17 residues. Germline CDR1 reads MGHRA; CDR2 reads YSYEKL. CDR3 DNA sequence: TGCGCCAGCAGCCAACATGACGGGACAGGGGGCTTTAATGAGCAGTTCTTC. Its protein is CASSQHDGTGGFNEQFF.

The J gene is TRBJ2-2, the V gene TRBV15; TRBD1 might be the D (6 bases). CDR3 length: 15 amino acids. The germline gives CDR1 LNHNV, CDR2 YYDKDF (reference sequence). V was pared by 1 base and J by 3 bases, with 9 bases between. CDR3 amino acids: CATSRARTDTGELFF. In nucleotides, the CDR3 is TGTGCCACCAGCAGAGCTAGGACAGACACCGGGGAGCTGTTTTTT. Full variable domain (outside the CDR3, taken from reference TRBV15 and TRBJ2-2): DAMVIQNPRYQVTQFGKPVTLSCSQTLNHNVMYWYQQKSSQAPKLLFHYYDKDFNNEADTPDNFQSRRPNTSFCFLDIRSPGLGDTAMYLCATSRARTDTGELFFGEGSRLTVL.

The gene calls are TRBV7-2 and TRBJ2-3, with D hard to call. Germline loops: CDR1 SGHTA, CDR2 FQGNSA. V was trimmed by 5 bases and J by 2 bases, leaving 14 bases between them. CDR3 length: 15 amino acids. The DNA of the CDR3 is TGTGCCAGCAGCCTTGGAAGGAGCCCCACAGATACGCAGTATTTT. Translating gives CASSLGRSPTDTQYF. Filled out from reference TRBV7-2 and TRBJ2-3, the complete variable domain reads GAGVSQSPSNKVTEKGKDVELRCDPISGHTALYWYRQSLGQGLEFLIYFQGNSAPDKSGLPSDRFSAERTGGSVSTLTIQRTQQEDSAVYLCASSLGRSPTDTQYFGPGTRLTVL.

The chain's CDR3 is CASSLGGLAGPDTQYF. Here the CDR3 DNA reads TGTGCCAGCAGCTTGGGGGGACTAGCGGGGCCAGATACGCAGTATTTT. The J gene is TRBJ2-3, the V gene TRBV5-6; TRBD2 aligns across 13 bases. This CDR3 has 16 amino acids. CDR1 is SGHDT and CDR2 is YYEEEE in the germline V gene. Germline trimming cut 0 bases from V and 4 bases from J; bases unmatched to any gene: 2.

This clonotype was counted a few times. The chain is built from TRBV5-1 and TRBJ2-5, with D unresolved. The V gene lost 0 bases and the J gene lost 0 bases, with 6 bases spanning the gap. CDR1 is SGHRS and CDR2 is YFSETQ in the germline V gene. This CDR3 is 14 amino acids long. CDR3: CASSLGEYQETQYF. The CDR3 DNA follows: TGCGCCAGCAGCTTGGGCGAGTACCAAGAGACCCAGTACTTC.

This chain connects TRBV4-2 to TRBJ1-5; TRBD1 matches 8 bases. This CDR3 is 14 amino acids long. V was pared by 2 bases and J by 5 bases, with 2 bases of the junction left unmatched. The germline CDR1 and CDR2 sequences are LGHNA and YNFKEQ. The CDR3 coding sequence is TGTGCCAGCAGCCAATCGGACAGGGATCAGCCCCAGCATTTT. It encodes CASSQSDRDQPQHF.

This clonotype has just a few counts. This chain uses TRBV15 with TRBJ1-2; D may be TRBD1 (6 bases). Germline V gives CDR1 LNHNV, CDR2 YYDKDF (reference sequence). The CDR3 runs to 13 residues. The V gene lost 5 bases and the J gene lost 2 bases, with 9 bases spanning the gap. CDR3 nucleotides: TGTGCCACCAGCGTTACAGGGAACTATGGCTACACCTTC. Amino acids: CATSVTGNYGYTF.

CDR3 nucleotide sequence: TGTGCCACCAGCAGAGATCGACAGGGGACGAATGAGCAGTTCTTC. The encoded protein is CATSRDRQGTNEQFF. The chain has TRBV15 and TRBJ2-1; the match to TRBD1 covers 8 bases. The germline gives CDR1 LNHNV, CDR2 YYDKDF (reference sequence). V gave up 0 bases and J gave up 7 bases; unmatched junction bases: 5. The CDR3 is made up of 15 amino acids.

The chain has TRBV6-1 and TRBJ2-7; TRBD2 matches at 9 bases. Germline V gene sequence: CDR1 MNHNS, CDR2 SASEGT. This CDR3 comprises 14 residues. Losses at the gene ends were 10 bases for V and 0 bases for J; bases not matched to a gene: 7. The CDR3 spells CATIGGGGSYEQYF. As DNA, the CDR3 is TGTGCCACCATCGGCGGGGGGGGCTCCTACGAGCAGTACTTC.

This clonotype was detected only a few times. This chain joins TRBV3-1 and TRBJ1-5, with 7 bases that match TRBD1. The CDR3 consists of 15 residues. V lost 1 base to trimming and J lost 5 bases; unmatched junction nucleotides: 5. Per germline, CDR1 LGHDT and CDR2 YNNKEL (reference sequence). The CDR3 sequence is CASSQGRDSHQPQHF. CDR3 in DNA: TGTGCCAGCAGCCAAGGCCGGGACAGCCATCAGCCCCAGCATTTT.

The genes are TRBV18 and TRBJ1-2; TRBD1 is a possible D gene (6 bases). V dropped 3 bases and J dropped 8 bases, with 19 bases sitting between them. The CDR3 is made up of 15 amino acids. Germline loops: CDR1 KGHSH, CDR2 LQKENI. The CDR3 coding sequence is TGTGCCAGCTCACCCTCGCACAGGGAGTCTCGGGGCTACACCTTC. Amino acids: CASSPSHRESRGYTF.

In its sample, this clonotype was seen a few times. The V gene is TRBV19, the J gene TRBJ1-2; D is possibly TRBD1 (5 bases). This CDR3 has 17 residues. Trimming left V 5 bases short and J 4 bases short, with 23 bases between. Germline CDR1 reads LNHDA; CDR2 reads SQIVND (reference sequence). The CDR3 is CASSLRPTGPWGYGYTF. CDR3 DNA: TGTGCCAGTAGTCTAAGACCGACGGGGCCTTGGGGCTATGGCTACACCTTC.

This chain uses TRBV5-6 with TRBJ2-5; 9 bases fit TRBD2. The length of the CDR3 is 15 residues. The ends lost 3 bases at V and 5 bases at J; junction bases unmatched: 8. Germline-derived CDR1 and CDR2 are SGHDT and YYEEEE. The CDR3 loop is CASSWGLAGLETQYF. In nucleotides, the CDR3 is TGTGCCAGCAGCTGGGGGCTAGCGGGGTTGGAGACCCAGTACTTC.

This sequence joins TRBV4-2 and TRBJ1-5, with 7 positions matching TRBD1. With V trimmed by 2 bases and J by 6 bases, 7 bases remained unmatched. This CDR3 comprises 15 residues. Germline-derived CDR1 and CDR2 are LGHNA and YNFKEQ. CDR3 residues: CASSQNDRDGQPQHF. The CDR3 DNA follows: TGTGCCAGCAGCCAAAACGACAGGGACGGTCAGCCCCAGCATTTT.

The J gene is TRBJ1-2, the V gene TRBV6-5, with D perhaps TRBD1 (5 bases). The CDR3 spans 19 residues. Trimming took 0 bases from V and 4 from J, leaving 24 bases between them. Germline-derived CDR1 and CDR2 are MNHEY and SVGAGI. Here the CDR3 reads CASSYSPRSQPGPSYGYTF. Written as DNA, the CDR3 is TGTGCCAGCAGTTACTCCCCGCGATCCCAACCGGGACCCAGCTATGGCTACACCTTC.